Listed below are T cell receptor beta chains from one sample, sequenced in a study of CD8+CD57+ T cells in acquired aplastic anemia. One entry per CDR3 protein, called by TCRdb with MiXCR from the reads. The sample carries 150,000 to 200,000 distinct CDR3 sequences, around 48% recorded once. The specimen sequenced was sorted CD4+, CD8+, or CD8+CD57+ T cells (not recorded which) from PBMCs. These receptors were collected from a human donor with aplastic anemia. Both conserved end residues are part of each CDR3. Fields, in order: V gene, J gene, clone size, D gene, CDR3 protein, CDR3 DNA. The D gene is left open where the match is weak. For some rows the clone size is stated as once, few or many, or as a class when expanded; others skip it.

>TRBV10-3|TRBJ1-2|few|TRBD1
CAIRLQGTANYGYTF
TGTGCCATCAGGCTACAGGGGACCGCTAACTATGGCTACACCTTC
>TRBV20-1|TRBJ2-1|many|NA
CSAASIPRGEQFF
TGCAGTGCTGCCTCGATTCCCCGGGGTGAGCAGTTCTTC
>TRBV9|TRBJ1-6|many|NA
CASSGTGSPLHF
TGTGCCAGCAGCGGCACAGGCTCACCCCTCCACTTT
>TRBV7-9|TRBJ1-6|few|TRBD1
CASSSGQGNSPLHF
TGTGCCAGCTCATCAGGACAGGGAAATTCACCCCTCCACTTT
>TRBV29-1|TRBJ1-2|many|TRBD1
CSVDRVDRAYGYTF
TGCAGCGTTGACAGGGTTGACAGGGCCTATGGCTACACCTTC
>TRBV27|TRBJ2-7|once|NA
CASSFSGLNEQYF
TGTGCCAGCAGTTTTTCAGGGTTGAACGAGCAGTACTTC
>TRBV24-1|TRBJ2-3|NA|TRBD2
CATSDLRTSGRSTDTQYF
TGTGCCACCAGTGACCTCAGGACTAGCGGGAGAAGCACAGATACGCAGTATTTT
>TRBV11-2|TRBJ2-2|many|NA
CAGHQGGTGELFF
TGTGCCGGACACCAGGGTGGTACCGGGGAGCTGTTTTTT
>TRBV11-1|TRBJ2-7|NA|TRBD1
CASSSHQGQGTYKQYF
TGTGCCAGCAGCTCACACCAGGGACAGGGTACCTACAAGCAGTACTTC
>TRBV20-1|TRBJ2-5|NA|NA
CSAELVDVETQYF
TGCAGTGCTGAGTTGGTGGATGTGGAGACCCAGTACTTC
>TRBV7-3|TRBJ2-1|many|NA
CASSLGTPITYNEQFF
TGTGCCAGCAGTTTGGGTACCCCGATTACCTACAATGAGCAGTTCTTC
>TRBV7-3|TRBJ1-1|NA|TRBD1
CASSPQTGLNTEAFF
TGTGCCAGCAGCCCCCAGACAGGGTTGAACACTGAAGCTTTCTTT
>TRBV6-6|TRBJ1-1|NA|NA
CASSYAGVLGTEAFF
TGTGCCAGCAGTTACGCAGGGGTTTTGGGCACTGAAGCTTTCTTT
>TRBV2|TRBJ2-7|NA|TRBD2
CASVGLAVSSYEQYF
TGTGCCAGCGTAGGACTAGCGGTAAGCTCCTACGAGCAGTACTTC
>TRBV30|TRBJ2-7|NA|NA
CAWGQCGYEQYF
TGTGCCTGGGGACAGTGCGGCTACGAGCAGTACTTC
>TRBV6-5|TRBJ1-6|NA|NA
CASGTPLHF
TGTGCCAGCGGGACACCCCTCCACTTT